One and the same sample provided the 8 T cell receptor beta chains below, sequenced in a study of OX40 agonist ivuxolimab in advanced cancers. Profiling relied on immunoSEQ multiplex PCR, and the TCRdb table lists in-frame clones only, not all of them. The sample records more than 80,000 clones, 90% being singletons. Here the sequenced sample was CD4+ or CD8+ T cells sorted from blood, taken in a trial of the OX40 agonist ivuxolimab. The receptor set was obtained from an adult with an advanced solid tumor such as melanoma, head and neck, liver or kidney cancer.

The chain employs TRBV28 and TRBJ1-2; no reliable D call. V was trimmed by 3 bases and J by 0 bases, leaving 11 bases between them. Germline assignment: CDR1 MDHEN and CDR2 SYDVKM. This CDR3 contains 15 residues. CDR3: CASSFQRATNYGYTF. In DNA, the CDR3 is TGTGCCAGCAGTTTTCAAAGAGCAACTAACTATGGCTACACCTTC.

V gene TRBV5-4 combines with J gene TRBJ1-1; D ambiguous. The CDR3 consists of 12 residues. In germline, CDR1 is SGHNT, CDR2 YYREEE (reference sequence). The V end lost 0 bases, the J end lost 7 bases, and 7 bases lay between the germline ends. The chain's CDR3 is CASSLEAGEAFF. CDR3 in DNA: TGTGCCAGCAGCTTGGAGGCCGGTGAAGCTTTCTTT.

The chain combines TRBV5-1 with TRBJ2-5; the match to TRBD1 covers 10 bases. V gave up 6 bases and J gave up 2 bases; unmatched junction bases: 4. Germline CDR1 SGHRS, CDR2 YFSETQ. The CDR3 is 14 amino acids. The CDR3 sequence: CASTSGQGQETQYF. For the CDR3, the DNA is TGCGCCAGCACCTCGGGACAGGGGCAAGAGACCCAGTACTTC.

The rearrangement links TRBV18 to TRBJ1-4; D remains ambiguous. Trimming took off 6 bases at V and 8 bases at J, with 10 bases between the two ends. Looked up from germline, CDR1 is KGHSH and CDR2 is LQKENI. The CDR3 sequence is 12 residues long. The CDR3 here is CASSRRAEKLFF. As DNA, the CDR3 is TGTGCCAGCTCCCGGAGGGCGGAAAAACTGTTTTTT.

The rearrangement links TRBV29-1 to TRBJ2-3; maybe TRBD2 (7 bases). Germline assignment: CDR1 SQVTM and CDR2 ANQGSEA. The CDR3 contains 12 residues. CDR3: CGTGGRTDTQYF. In nucleotides, the CDR3 is TGCGGGACGGGGGGCCGCACAGATACGCAGTATTTT.

The chain has TRBV7-3 and TRBJ2-3; D is ambiguous. CDR1 is SGHTA and CDR2 is FQGTGA in the germline V gene. CDR3 length: 16 residues. V dropped 5 bases and J dropped 2 bases, with 17 bases sitting between them. CDR3: CASSREPAAITDTQYF. The CDR3 nucleotides are TGTGCCAGCAGCCGAGAACCTGCAGCTATCACAGATACGCAGTATTTT.

The chain carries TRBV6-6 and TRBJ2-7; 10 bases align to TRBD1. Germline CDR1 and CDR2: MNHNY and SVGAGI (reference sequence). V was pared by 6 bases and J by 4 bases, with 6 bases of the junction left unmatched. The CDR3 sequence is 14 residues long. This CDR3 reads CASSPGTGVYEQYF. In DNA form, the CDR3 reads TGTGCCAGCAGCCCCGGGACAGGGGTGTACGAGCAGTACTTC.

The chain employs TRBV10-3 and TRBJ1-4, with no clear D. CDR1 and CDR2 (germline): ENHRY, SYGVKD. The CDR3 is 13 amino acids. V lost 11 bases and J 0 bases, leaving 10 bases between the germline ends. The CDR3 coding sequence is TGTGCCTTCTACCTAACAACTAATGAAAAACTGTTTTTT. This codes for CAFYLTTNEKLFF.